This T cell receptor beta chain comes out of a study of naive and memory T cell subsets (dated by TCRdb to 2015 to 2018). Concerning the study at large: The figure summarizing the skin biopsy and whole blood samples listed approximately 10 blood donors, 7 tuberculin skin test biopsies and 3 saline control biopsies. PCR2 was typically a SYBR Green qPCR stopped at a set threshold; low-input samples could instead use end-point PCR (approximately 6 cycles). The research as a whole found: The RNA-based method was acknowledged as potentially sensitive to TCR transcript changes with T cell activation and differentiation.

According to the germline V gene, CDR1 reads MRHNA and CDR2 reads SNTAGT. Counted from cysteine to phenylalanine, this CDR3 has 14 amino acids. Here the CDR3 DNA is all that survives: 42 bases in frame from base 1. The junction carries 6 bases between V and J, which are trimmed by 4 bases and 0 bases respectively. Receptors were amplified or captured by 5' RACE. The ligated cDNA was amplified in four rounds of PCR with nested alpha and beta constant region primers together with the SP2 primer. For the blood and skin samples, TCR RNA was reverse transcribed with SuperScript IV using primers for the alpha and beta constant regions. An oligonucleotide carrying the Illumina SP2 primer and a UMI was ligated to the 3' end of the cDNA by means of T4 RNA ligase 1. The 12-nucleotide UMI consisted of two random hexamers with an eight-base spacer between the hexamers to prevent hairpin formation. From the second PCR onward, TCR alpha and beta chain libraries were processed separately and dual indexed for multiplexing. After pooling, the indexed libraries were analyzed by capillary electrophoresis and sequenced on either an Illumina MiSeq or NextSeq. Libraries were spiked with PhiX DNA at 5-7% so that base diversity was increased and cluster recognition was improved. In the original analysis: Demultiplexor pulled UMIs out of read 2, joined the UMIs with the TCR sequence from read 1, and separated reads according to sample indices. Decombinator identified V and J genes and V-J junctions and gave each TCR a five-part identifier that included V and J deletions. Collapsinator used UMIs to correct sequencing errors and PCR amplification heterogeneity, producing a UMI-based abundance for each TCR. Identifiers were converted to nucleotide sequence by CDR3Translator and translated to amino acids, and CDR3 regions were extracted on the basis of terminal motifs. Error-corrected alpha and beta TCR counts from blood and skin were compared after normalization to input RNA amount. Using fastp at Q25 and MiXCR, TCRdb reprocessed the public reads and kept productive beta chains. One record per CDR3 amino acid sequence lists the most common genes and DNA. TCRdb, rather than the study authors, made the V and J calls. The sample table shows about 62,000 distinct CDR3 sequences, and 8% to 9% are seen once. The biggest ten clones account for roughly a fifth of the sample.

Using 3' ligation of a UMI-containing oligonucleotide to TCR cDNA, the study laid out a robust and sensitive protocol to amplify, sequence and analyze TCRs. Whole blood analysis involved drawing 2 to 2.5 ml of peripheral blood from adult healthy volunteers into Tempus tubes and then extracting RNA following the manufacturer's instructions. Before reverse transcription, total RNA that had not been cell sorted was treated with RQ1 DNase, with a target input of 1 to 1000 ng. Skin biopsy and whole blood libraries were made to test pipeline robustness in samples where T cells form a minority population. This clonotype was detected a few times. Its binding antigen is unknown. It has no much larger one-base neighbor in the sample; base qualities were not kept.

This TCR was recovered from a female donor in good health. This sequence uses TRBV6-4 and TRBJ2-2, with no reliable assignment of the D segment. This receptor has the CDR3 CASSGGSNTGELFF. The DNA is TGTGCCAGCAGTGGCGGTTCGAACACCGGGGAGCTGTTTTTT.